This T cell receptor (beta chain) comes out of a study of T cell repertoires in cytomegalovirus infection. Whole-study context: Indications of both CMV infection and matching HLA type were provided by public TCR beta signatures. Findings of the study overall: The ex vivo response showed dominance by HLA-C-restricted CMV-specific TCR beta clonotypes.

This clonotype occurred a few times. Antigen: not known. Each CDR3 protein is one row after TCRdb ran MiXCR on the reads. The table includes 200,000 or so distinct CDR3 sequences, roughly a fifth detected once. This TCR derives from a human donor in good health (CMV status not recorded). Some clones in this sample may be carry-over from other donors' samples. The sequenced sample was PBMCs.

The CDR3 coding sequence is TGTGCCAGCAGCTTAGCGACAGATTACGAGCAGTACTTC. Protein product: CASSLATDYEQYF. The chain uses TRBV7-2 and TRBJ2-7; D perhaps matches TRBD1 (5 bases). Trimming took 0 bases from V and 4 from J, leaving 7 bases between them. This CDR3 spans 13 amino acids. The germline CDR1 and CDR2 sequences are SGHTA and FQGNSA. The full variable domain, completed using reference TRBV7-2 and TRBJ2-7, is GAGVSQSPSNKVTEKGKDVELRCDPISGHTALYWYRQSLGQGLEFLIYFQGNSAPDKSGLPSDRFSAERTGGSVSTLTIQRTQQEDSAVYLCASSLATDYEQYFGPGTRLTVT.